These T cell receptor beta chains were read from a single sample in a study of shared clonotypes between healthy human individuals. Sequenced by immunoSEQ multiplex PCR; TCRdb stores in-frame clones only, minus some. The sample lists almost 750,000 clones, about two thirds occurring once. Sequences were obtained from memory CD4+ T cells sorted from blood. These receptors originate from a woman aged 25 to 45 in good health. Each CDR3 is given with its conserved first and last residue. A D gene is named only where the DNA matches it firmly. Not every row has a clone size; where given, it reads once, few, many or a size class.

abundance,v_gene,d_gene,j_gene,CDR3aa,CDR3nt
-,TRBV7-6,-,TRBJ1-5,CASSLRPPANSNQPQHF,TGTGCCAGCAGCTTAAGGCCACCGGCGAACAGCAATCAGCCCCAGCATTTT
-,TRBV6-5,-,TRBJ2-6,CASSYPGREGANVLTF,TGTGCCAGCAGTTATCCCGGCAGGGAGGGGGCCAACGTCCTGACTTTC
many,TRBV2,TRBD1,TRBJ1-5,CASSGEGQGLQPQHF,TGTGCCAGCAGTGGGGAAGGACAGGGCCTTCAGCCCCAGCATTTT
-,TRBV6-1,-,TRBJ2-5,CASSPGRQFQTQYF,TGTGCCAGCAGCCCCGGGCGACAGTTTCAGACCCAGTACTTC
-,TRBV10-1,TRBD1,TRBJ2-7,CASSGTGTGPYEQYF,TGCGCCAGCAGTGGTACCGGGACAGGTCCCTACGAGCAGTACTTC
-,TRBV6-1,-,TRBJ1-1,CASTIGERRNTEAFF,TGTGCCAGCACCATAGGAGAGCGGAGGAACACTGAAGCTTTCTTT
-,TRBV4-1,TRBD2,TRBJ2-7,CASSRGLAGLSSYEQYF,TGCGCCAGCAGCCGGGGACTAGCGGGCCTCAGCTCCTACGAGCAGTACTTC
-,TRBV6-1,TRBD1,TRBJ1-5,CASSETFGQGGNQPQHF,TGTGCCAGCAGTGAGACGTTTGGACAGGGGGGCAATCAGCCCCAGCATTTT
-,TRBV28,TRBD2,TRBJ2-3,CASRGGTSGRMDTQYF,TGTGCCAGCAGGGGCGGGACTAGCGGGAGAATGGATACGCAGTATTTT
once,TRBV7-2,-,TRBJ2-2,CASSLGLAGELFF,TGTGCCAGCAGCTTAGGGTTAGCCGGGGAGCTGTTTTTT
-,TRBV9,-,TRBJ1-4,CASSASHGFGEKLFF,TGTGCCAGCAGCGCCTCACACGGGTTTGGTGAAAAACTGTTTTTT
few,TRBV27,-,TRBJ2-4,CASGAGVKNIQYF,TGTGCCAGCGGGGCTGGGGTCAAAAACATTCAGTACTTC
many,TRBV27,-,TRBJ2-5,CASRQETQYF,TGTGCCAGCAGACAAGAGACCCAGTACTTC
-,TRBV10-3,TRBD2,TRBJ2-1,CAITTPGLVGTGSSYNEQFF,TGTGCCATCACGACCCCGGGACTAGTTGGGACCGGGAGCTCCTACAATGAGCAGTTCTTC
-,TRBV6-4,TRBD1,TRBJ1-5,CASSDRTGFNQPQHF,TGTGCCAGCAGTGACCGGACAGGGTTCAATCAGCCCCAGCATTTT
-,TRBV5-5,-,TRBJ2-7,CASSERTASYEQYF,TGTGCCAGCAGCGAGAGGACAGCCTCCTACGAGCAGTACTTC
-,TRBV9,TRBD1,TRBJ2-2,CASSTAGGAWAGELFF,TGTGCCAGCAGCACGGCAGGGGGCGCCTGGGCCGGGGAGCTGTTTTTT
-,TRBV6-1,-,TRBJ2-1,CASSEPWSGANEQFF,TGTGCCAGCAGTGAACCTTGGTCGGGGGCCAATGAGCAGTTCTTC
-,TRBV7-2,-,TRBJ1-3,CASSLTGSHSGNTIYF,TGTGCCAGCAGCTTAACCGGGAGTCACTCTGGAAACACCATATATTTT
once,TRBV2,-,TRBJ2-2,CASSRLNTGELFF,TGTGCCAGCAGCCGACTTAACACCGGGGAGCTGTTTTTT
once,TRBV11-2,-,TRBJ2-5,CASSLRVYETQYF,TGTGCCAGCAGCTTAAGGGTATACGAGACCCAGTACTTC
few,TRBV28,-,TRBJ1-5,CASSWGSNQPQHF,TGTGCCAGCAGTTGGGGAAGCAATCAGCCCCAGCATTTT
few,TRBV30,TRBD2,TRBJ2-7,CAWSHPGLAGGSYEQYF,TGTGCCTGGAGCCACCCGGGACTAGCGGGAGGATCCTACGAGCAGTACTTC
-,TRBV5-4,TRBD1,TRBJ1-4,CASSLRTGGNEKLFF,TGTGCCAGCAGCTTGAGGACAGGGGGAAATGAAAAACTGTTTTTT
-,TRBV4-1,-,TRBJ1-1,CASSQGGFREGNTEAFF,TGCGCCAGCAGCCAAGGGGGGTTCAGGGAAGGGAACACTGAAGCTTTCTTT
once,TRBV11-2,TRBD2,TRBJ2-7,CASSLGREGEQYF,TGTGCCAGCAGCTTAGGTAGGGAGGGGGAGCAGTACTTC
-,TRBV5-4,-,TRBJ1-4,CASSLSGGLNNEKLFF,TGTGCCAGCAGCTTGTCCGGCGGACTAAATAATGAAAAACTGTTTTTT
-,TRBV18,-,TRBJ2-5,CASSPSPQETQYF,TGTGCCAGCTCACCCTCCCCCCAAGAGACCCAGTACTTC
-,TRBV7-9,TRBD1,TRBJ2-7,CASSFGGGTGSFEQYF,TGTGCCAGCAGCTTCGGTGGTGGGACAGGGAGTTTTGAGCAGTACTTC
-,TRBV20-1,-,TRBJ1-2,CSALDYGYTF,TGCAGTGCCTTGGACTATGGCTACACCTTC
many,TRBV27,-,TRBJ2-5,CASSPRRVMYQETQYF,TGTGCCAGCAGCCCCCGGCGGGTGATGTACCAAGAGACCCAGTACTTC
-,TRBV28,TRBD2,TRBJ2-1,CASTLGTSGSPGPFF,TGTGCCAGCACCCTGGGGACTAGCGGGAGCCCAGGACCGTTCTTC
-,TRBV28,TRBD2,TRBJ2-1,CASRGSLAGGFNEQFF,TGTGCCAGCAGGGGCTCTCTAGCGGGAGGGTTCAATGAGCAGTTCTTC
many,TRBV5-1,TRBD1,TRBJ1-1,CASSPGQGIRMNTEAFF,TGCGCCAGCAGCCCGGGACAGGGGATAAGAATGAACACTGAAGCTTTCTTT
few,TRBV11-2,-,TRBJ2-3,CASSSTRQGTDTQYF,TGTGCCAGCAGCTCCACCAGGCAGGGGACAGATACGCAGTATTTT
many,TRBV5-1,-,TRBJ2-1,CASSLGDNSYNEQFF,TGCGCCAGCAGCTTGGGGGACAATTCCTACAATGAGCAGTTCTTC
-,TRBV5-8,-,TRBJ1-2,CASSLRQNYGYTF,TGTGCCAGCAGCTTAAGGCAGAACTATGGCTACACCTTC
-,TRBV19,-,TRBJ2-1,CATHRAGQYNEQFF,TGTGCCACCCACCGGGCCGGACAGTACAATGAGCAGTTCTTC
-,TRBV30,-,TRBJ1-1,CAWNRGRVANTEAFF,TGTGCCTGGAATAGGGGGAGGGTAGCTAACACTGAAGCTTTCTTT
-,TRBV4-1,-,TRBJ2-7,CASSQVGYEQYF,TGCGCCAGCAGCCAAGTTGGCTACGAGCAGTACTTC
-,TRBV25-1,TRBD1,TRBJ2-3,CASSPQGAGSDTQYF,TGTGCCAGCAGTCCACAGGGGGCGGGTTCAGATACGCAGTATTTT
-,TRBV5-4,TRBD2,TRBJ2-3,CASSFSGSSTDTQYF,TGTGCCAGCAGCTTCAGCGGGAGTAGCACAGATACGCAGTATTTT